Below are 19 T cell receptor beta chains sequenced from a single sample in a study of T cells in Graves' hyperthyroidism and ophthalmopathy. Using RNA transcripts as the source, TCR beta CDR3 regions were amplified. Researchers ran a first-round RT-PCR on the TCR CDR3 using the HTBI primer set. In TCRdb, the multiplex PCR reads were re-called with MiXCR into one record per CDR3 protein. The repertoire consists of hundreds of thousands of distinct CDR3 sequences, with about 15% occurring once and the leading ten covering roughly 4.3%. Sample: blood. Receptor source: a woman aged 40 to 49 with Graves' ophthalmopathy.

This clonotype was seen many times. The rearrangement links TRBV7-8 to TRBJ1-2; D remains unclear. Trimming took 5 bases from V and 2 from J, leaving 18 bases between them. The CDR3 loop spans 16 amino acids. Germline V gene sequence: CDR1 SGHVS, CDR2 FQNEAQ. The chain's CDR3 is CASSLRPRGVNYGYTF. As DNA, the CDR3 is TGTGCCAGCAGCCTCCGACCCCGGGGAGTGAACTATGGCTACACCTTC.

Ten or more counts support this clonotype. The chain employs TRBV12-3 or TRBV12-4 and TRBJ1-1; tentative D call: TRBD1 (5 bases). The CDR3 extends over 11 amino acids. With 6 bases removed from V and 6 bases from J, the gap between germline ends came to 8 bases. The CDR3 loop is CASSARAEAFF. The CDR3 DNA reads TGTGCCAGCAGCGCCAGGGCTGAAGCTTTCTTT.

At least ten counts were recorded for this clonotype. The chain carries TRBV6-5 and TRBJ2-7; 7 nucleotides match TRBD2. The germline CDR1 and CDR2 sequences are MNHEY and SVGAGI. The CDR3 covers 15 residues. V shed 4 bases, J shed 3 bases, and the junction held 9 bases outside the gene matches. The CDR3 is CASSLSGMGNYEQYF. The CDR3 DNA sequence: TGTGCCAGCAGTTTAAGCGGGATGGGGAACTACGAGCAGTACTTC.

This clonotype showed up many times. This sequence joins TRBV27 and TRBJ1-5; D is unresolved. V lost 5 bases to trimming and J lost 2 bases, with 16 bases between them. This CDR3 has 16 residues. Germline assignment: CDR1 MNHEY and CDR2 SMNVEV (reference sequence). DNA for the CDR3: TGTGCCAGCAGTCCCGGGCCGTTTTTGGGCAATCAGCCCCAGCATTTT. This encodes CASSPGPFLGNQPQHF.

This clonotype came up many times. The chain combines TRBV11-2 with TRBJ1-1, with D hard to call. The CDR3 sequence is 15 residues long. With 0 bases removed from V and 0 bases from J, the gap between germline ends came to 8 bases. Germline-derived CDR1 and CDR2 are SGHAT and FQNNGV. The CDR3 loop reads CASSLEVTMNTEAFF. Here the CDR3 DNA reads TGTGCCAGCAGCTTAGAAGTCACCATGAACACTGAAGCTTTCTTT.

A few counts support this clonotype. The chain employs TRBV30 and TRBJ1-6, with 10 bases lining up with TRBD1. The CDR3 loop spans 14 amino acids. In germline, CDR1 is GTSNPN, CDR2 SVGIG (reference sequence). V lost 4 bases and J lost 13; bases outside the gene matches: 10. The CDR3 region is CAWTPGQGNPPLHF. CDR3 in DNA: TGTGCCTGGACCCCGGGACAGGGGAATCCGCCCCTCCACTTT.

Only a few counts were recorded for this clonotype. The CDR3 spells CASSELAGSRNTIYF. The CDR3 bases are TGTGCCAGCAGTGAATTGGCAGGTTCTAGAAACACCATATATTTT. The gene calls are TRBV2 and TRBJ1-3; D gene uncertain. The length of the CDR3 is 15 residues. The V gene's germline CDR1 is SNHLY and CDR2 FYNNEI. V shed 2 bases and J shed 5 bases, with 13 bases lying between them.

Notes on this clonotype: One base away lies a much larger clone, so this may be a sequencing read error. The V gene is TRBV27, the J gene TRBJ1-6; D is uncertain. The CDR3 has 13 amino acids. V was pared by 8 bases and J by 4 bases, with 9 bases between. The germline CDR1 and CDR2 sequences are MNHEY and SMNVEV (reference sequence). The chain's CDR3 is CASGPGYNSPLHF. The CDR3, as DNA: TGTGCCAGCGGACCGGGTTATAATTCACCCCTCCACTTT.

There are many counts of this clonotype. The chain combines TRBV28 with TRBJ2-5; no clear D gene. V was cut by 5 bases and J by 5 bases, with 6 bases left in between. The CDR3 spans 11 residues. Germline loops: CDR1 MDHEN, CDR2 SYDVKM. The CDR3 region has the DNA TGTGCCAGCAGTCCCTGGGAGACCCAGTACTTC. It specifies CASSPWETQYF.

Turning to this clonotype: This may arise from a read error, as a much more abundant clone is one base away. The chain joins TRBV28 to TRBJ1-2; D unresolved. CDR3 size: 11 residues. Germline loops: CDR1 MDHEN, CDR2 SYDVKM. Here the CDR3 reads CAGSFLYGYTF. In DNA form, the CDR3 reads TGTGCCGGCAGTTTCCTCTATGGCTACACCTTC.

This rearrangement joins TRBV28 to TRBJ1-2; 7 bases are a match to TRBD1. With V trimmed by 10 bases and J by 4 bases, 12 bases remained unmatched. CDR1 is MDHEN, CDR2 SYDVKM, per germline. The CDR3 is made up of 14 amino acids. CDR3 protein: CAILRTGSFYGYTF. DNA of the CDR3: TGTGCCATCCTACGGACAGGTTCTTTCTATGGCTACACCTTC.

In this sample, this clonotype turned up many times. The rearrangement links TRBV6-1 to TRBJ2-7, with TRBD1 matching over 10 bases. The junction had 11 bases not matched to a gene; V was cut back by 0 bases and J by 3 bases. This CDR3 is built from 18 residues. Germline-derived CDR1 and CDR2 are MNHNS and SASEGT. This chain's CDR3 is CASSEARDRGYEIYEQYF. CDR3 sequence (DNA): TGTGCCAGCAGTGAAGCGCGGGACAGGGGCTATGAAATCTACGAGCAGTACTTC.

In its sample, this clonotype was seen many times. The gene calls are TRBV28 and TRBJ2-7, with D unresolved. V dropped 7 bases and J dropped 5 bases, with 9 bases sitting between them. This CDR3 spans 11 amino acids. Per germline, CDR1 MDHEN and CDR2 SYDVKM. The CDR3 protein is CASNSIDEQYF. The CDR3, as DNA: TGTGCCAGCAACTCAATAGACGAGCAGTACTTC.

This clonotype has a count of ten or more. J is TRBJ2-5 and V is TRBV12-3 or TRBV12-4; D is undetermined. CDR3 length: 13 amino acids. V lost 7 bases and J lost 0, with 9 bases in between. CDR3 coding DNA: TGTGCCAGCAACTTGCGGTACCAAGAGACCCAGTACTTC. It is translated as CASNLRYQETQYF.

This clonotype was seen once. V usage is TRBV25-1 and J usage is TRBJ2-6, with TRBD1 matching 9 bases. This CDR3 is built from 20 residues. In germline, CDR1 is MGHDK, CDR2 SYGVNS. J gave up 0 bases and V 6 bases, and 15 bases lay outside the gene matches. The DNA for the CDR3 is TGTGCCAGCAGCTCCGCGGGACAGGGACAGTTCCTCTCTGGGGCCAACGTCCTGACTTTC. Translated: CASSSAGQGQFLSGANVLTF.

This clonotype was counted at least ten times. The chain couples TRBV7-2 to TRBJ1-2; a weak D match, TRBD1 (6 bases). Germline lookup yields CDR1 SGHTA and CDR2 FQGNSA. The ends were cut back, 3 bases at V and 5 bases at J, with 16 bases in the middle. The CDR3 is 15 amino acids. The chain's CDR3 is CASSLGGQHSYGYTF. As DNA, the CDR3 is TGTGCCAGCAGCTTGGGGGGACAACATTCTTATGGCTACACCTTC.

This clonotype was observed at least ten times. J is TRBJ2-2 and V is TRBV27, with unresolved D. The CDR3 consists of 15 residues. The V gene lost 1 base and the J gene lost 6 bases, with 12 bases spanning the gap. Germline CDR1 is MNHEY and CDR2 is SMNVEV (reference sequence). Here the CDR3 reads CASSLFASGPGELFF. Here the CDR3 DNA reads TGTGCCAGCAGTTTATTCGCCTCGGGCCCCGGGGAGCTGTTTTTT.

V and J are TRBV20-1 and TRBJ2-7; D remains ambiguous. The germline CDR1 and CDR2 sequences are DFQATT and SNEGSKA (reference sequence). V was cut by 3 bases and J by 3 bases, with 9 bases left in between. The CDR3 covers 12 residues. CDR3 sequence reads: CSASPTNYEQYF. The CDR3 DNA reads TGCAGTGCTAGTCCGACAAACTACGAGCAGTACTTC.

This clonotype was counted many times. The J gene is TRBJ2-5, the V gene TRBV20-1, with TRBD2 matching 9 bases. This CDR3 is built from 15 residues. CDR1 is DFQATT, CDR2 SNEGSKA, per germline (reference sequence). V shed 5 bases, J shed 4 bases, and the junction held 11 bases outside the gene matches. For the CDR3, the DNA is TGCAGTGCTGGGTTGGGGGCGGGAGGGATAGAGACCCAGTACTTC. Protein: CSAGLGAGGIETQYF.